The rows below give T cell receptor beta chains drawn from one sample of a study of control samples from healthy donors and cancer patients. Sequenced by immunoSEQ multiplex PCR; TCRdb stores in-frame clones only, minus some. The data hold under 130,000 clones, with roughly 90% observed a single time. Sequences were obtained from PBMCs. All receptors derive from a man aged 55-75 years with lung cancer. Each CDR3 is given with its conserved first and last residue. The D gene is left open where the match is weak. Expanded clones are given a class, and other clones once, few, many or no size at all.

clone size: once
J gene: TRBJ2-3
D gene: .
V gene: TRBV7-2
CDR3 protein: CASSLAAAVDTQYF
CDR3 DNA: TGTGCCAGCAGCTTAGCGGCAGCGGTGGATACGCAGTATTTT

clone size: .
J gene: TRBJ2-3
D gene: .
V gene: TRBV7-9
CDR3 protein: CASSQGLSTDTQYF
CDR3 DNA: TGTGCCAGCAGCCAGGGACTTTCCACAGATACGCAGTATTTT

clone size: .
J gene: TRBJ2-1
D gene: TRBD2
V gene: TRBV10-3
CDR3 protein: CAIRAGTSGAYNEQFF
CDR3 DNA: TGTGCCATCAGAGCCGGGACTAGCGGGGCCTACAATGAGCAGTTCTTC

clone size: .
J gene: TRBJ1-6
D gene: .
V gene: TRBV9
CDR3 protein: CASNRLDLGDSPLHF
CDR3 DNA: TGTGCCAGCAACCGACTGGACCTCGGTGACTCACCCCTCCACTTT

clone size: .
J gene: TRBJ1-2
D gene: TRBD1
V gene: TRBV6-5
CDR3 protein: CASRPGTGVYGYTF
CDR3 DNA: TGTGCCAGCAGACCTGGGACAGGAGTCTATGGCTACACCTTC

clone size: .
J gene: TRBJ1-5
D gene: TRBD1
V gene: TRBV5-8
CDR3 protein: CASSLGQLYQPQHF
CDR3 DNA: TGTGCCAGCAGCCTGGGACAGCTGTATCAGCCCCAGCATTTT

clone size: .
J gene: TRBJ1-6
D gene: .
V gene: TRBV7-9
CDR3 protein: CASSSRNYNSPLHF
CDR3 DNA: TGTGCCAGCAGCTCCAGGAATTATAATTCACCCCTCCACTTT

clone size: .
J gene: TRBJ1-3
D gene: TRBD1
V gene: TRBV5-1
CDR3 protein: CASSLAPGQGAGNTIYF
CDR3 DNA: TGCGCCAGCAGCTTGGCCCCGGGACAGGGTGCTGGAAACACCATATATTTT

clone size: .
J gene: TRBJ1-1
D gene: TRBD1
V gene: TRBV5-8
CDR3 protein: CASSMTRDRDTEAFF
CDR3 DNA: TGTGCCAGCAGCATGACCCGGGACAGGGACACTGAAGCTTTCTTT

clone size: many
J gene: TRBJ1-6
D gene: .
V gene: TRBV19
CDR3 protein: CASLDRGDSPLHF
CDR3 DNA: TGTGCCAGCTTGGATCGTGGTGATTCACCCCTCCACTTT

clone size: .
J gene: TRBJ1-2
D gene: .
V gene: TRBV13
CDR3 protein: CASSVDRYGYTF
CDR3 DNA: TGTGCCAGCAGCGTGGACCGCTATGGCTACACCTTC

clone size: .
J gene: TRBJ1-2
D gene: .
V gene: TRBV19
CDR3 protein: CASSMGAGGYTF
CDR3 DNA: TGTGCCAGTAGTATGGGAGCGGGGGGCTACACCTTC

clone size: .
J gene: TRBJ1-1
D gene: .
V gene: TRBV9
CDR3 protein: CASSLLQTMNTEAFF
CDR3 DNA: TGTGCCAGCAGTCTTCTCCAGACCATGAACACTGAAGCTTTCTTT

clone size: .
J gene: TRBJ1-2
D gene: TRBD1
V gene: TRBV5-4
CDR3 protein: CASSPDRGEYGYTF
CDR3 DNA: TGTGCCAGCAGCCCGGACAGGGGAGAGTATGGCTACACCTTC

clone size: .
J gene: TRBJ1-2
D gene: .
V gene: TRBV6-1
CDR3 protein: CASSERTGTYGYTF
CDR3 DNA: TGTGCCAGCAGTGAACGGACGGGTACCTATGGCTACACCTTC

clone size: .
J gene: TRBJ2-3
D gene: .
V gene: TRBV18
CDR3 protein: CASSPSQGSTDTQYF
CDR3 DNA: TGTGCCAGCTCACCCTCACAGGGAAGCACAGATACGCAGTATTTT

clone size: .
J gene: TRBJ1-2
D gene: .
V gene: TRBV5-6
CDR3 protein: CASSLWTAGNTF
CDR3 DNA: TGTGCCAGCAGCTTGTGGACAGCGGGGAACACCTTC

clone size: .
J gene: TRBJ2-1
D gene: .
V gene: TRBV9
CDR3 protein: CASQEPIYNEQFF
CDR3 DNA: TGTGCCTCCCAAGAGCCAATTTACAATGAGCAGTTCTTC

clone size: .
J gene: TRBJ2-1
D gene: TRBD2
V gene: TRBV10-1
CDR3 protein: CASSESKRGLGYNEQFF
CDR3 DNA: TGCGCCAGCAGTGAGTCGAAGCGGGGACTCGGCTACAATGAGCAGTTCTTC

clone size: .
J gene: TRBJ2-1
D gene: .
V gene: TRBV9
CDR3 protein: CASTPGQGSYNEQFF
CDR3 DNA: TGTGCCAGCACCCCGGGGCAGGGGAGCTACAATGAGCAGTTCTTC

clone size: few
J gene: TRBJ1-5
D gene: .
V gene: TRBV9
CDR3 protein: CASSVVGNQPQHF
CDR3 DNA: TGTGCCAGCAGCGTAGTTGGCAATCAGCCCCAGCATTTT

clone size: large
J gene: TRBJ2-3
D gene: TRBD2
V gene: TRBV5-1
CDR3 protein: CASSLGLAGDTQYF
CDR3 DNA: TGCGCCAGCAGCTTGGGACTAGCCGGAGATACGCAGTATTTT

clone size: .
J gene: TRBJ2-2
D gene: TRBD1
V gene: TRBV5-1
CDR3 protein: CATGRGQGAGNTGELFF
CDR3 DNA: TGCGCCACCGGACGCGGACAGGGGGCGGGGAACACCGGGGAGCTGTTTTTT

clone size: few
J gene: TRBJ1-2
D gene: .
V gene: TRBV23-1
CDR3 protein: CASSQSSRVGYYGYTF
CDR3 DNA: TGCGCCAGCAGTCAATCGTCCAGGGTGGGCTACTATGGCTACACCTTC

clone size: .
J gene: TRBJ1-4
D gene: TRBD1
V gene: TRBV7-3
CDR3 protein: CASSQGTGGEKLFF
CDR3 DNA: TGTGCCAGCAGCCAGGGTACAGGGGGTGAAAAACTGTTTTTT

clone size: .
J gene: TRBJ1-2
D gene: .
V gene: TRBV6-5
CDR3 protein: CASSYARGDGYTF
CDR3 DNA: TGTGCCAGCAGTTACGCCAGGGGAGATGGCTACACCTTC

clone size: .
J gene: TRBJ1-2
D gene: .
V gene: TRBV15
CDR3 protein: CATSTDGIYGYTF
CDR3 DNA: TGTGCCACCAGCACAGACGGTATCTATGGCTACACCTTC

clone size: .
J gene: TRBJ1-3
D gene: TRBD1
V gene: TRBV30
CDR3 protein: CAWRTPGQGRYTIYF
CDR3 DNA: TGTGCCTGGAGAACACCGGGACAGGGGCGTTACACCATATATTTT

clone size: .
J gene: TRBJ1-1
D gene: .
V gene: TRBV10-3
CDR3 protein: CAISERQTAPEAFF
CDR3 DNA: TGTGCCATCAGTGAGCGGCAGACTGCGCCTGAAGCTTTCTTT

clone size: .
J gene: TRBJ2-5
D gene: .
V gene: TRBV6-4
CDR3 protein: CASSVDPTDPQETQYF
CDR3 DNA: TGTGCCAGCAGTGTGGACCCAACAGACCCCCAAGAGACCCAGTACTTC

clone size: .
J gene: TRBJ1-1
D gene: TRBD1
V gene: TRBV18
CDR3 protein: CASLLGPTGALNTEAFF
CDR3 DNA: TGTGCCAGCTTACTCGGACCTACAGGGGCCCTGAACACTGAAGCTTTCTTT

clone size: few
J gene: TRBJ2-3
D gene: TRBD1
V gene: TRBV18
CDR3 protein: CASSRDREADTQYF
CDR3 DNA: TGTGCCAGCTCACGGGACAGGGAGGCAGATACGCAGTATTTT

clone size: .
J gene: TRBJ1-3
D gene: .
V gene: TRBV4-1
CDR3 protein: CASSPQEGSKRSGNTIYF
CDR3 DNA: TGCGCCAGCAGCCCCCAAGAGGGATCTAAACGCTCTGGAAACACCATATATTTT

clone size: .
J gene: TRBJ2-5
D gene: TRBD2
V gene: TRBV5-4
CDR3 protein: CASSSLAGGTETQYF
CDR3 DNA: TGTGCCAGCAGTTCCCTAGCGGGGGGCACGGAGACCCAGTACTTC

clone size: .
J gene: TRBJ1-5
D gene: .
V gene: TRBV30
CDR3 protein: CAWSVGGGFSNQPQHF
CDR3 DNA: TGTGCCTGGAGTGTGGGGGGGGGCTTCAGCAATCAGCCCCAGCATTTT

clone size: .
J gene: TRBJ1-1
D gene: .
V gene: TRBV7-3
CDR3 protein: CASSLFPAKNTEAFF
CDR3 DNA: TGTGCCAGCAGCTTATTCCCAGCTAAGAACACTGAAGCTTTCTTT

clone size: .
J gene: TRBJ2-2
D gene: .
V gene: TRBV7-3
CDR3 protein: CASSNSPNRRTGELFF
CDR3 DNA: TGTGCCAGCAGCAACTCCCCCAACAGGAGAACCGGGGAGCTGTTTTTT

clone size: .
J gene: TRBJ2-1
D gene: TRBD2
V gene: TRBV24-1
CDR3 protein: CATSARLAGVYNEQFF
CDR3 DNA: TGTGCCACCAGTGCAAGACTAGCGGGGGTTTACAATGAGCAGTTCTTC

clone size: many
J gene: TRBJ1-2
D gene: TRBD1
V gene: TRBV18
CDR3 protein: CASSPLGQPFGNTF
CDR3 DNA: TGTGCCAGCTCACCCCTGGGACAGCCTTTTGGAAACACCTTC

clone size: .
J gene: TRBJ2-2
D gene: TRBD1
V gene: TRBV3-1/TRBV3-2
CDR3 protein: CASSQMGQTGELFF
CDR3 DNA: TGTGCCAGCAGCCAAATGGGACAGACCGGGGAGCTGTTTTTT

clone size: .
J gene: TRBJ1-2
D gene: .
V gene: TRBV6-5
CDR3 protein: CASSPTGANYGYTF
CDR3 DNA: TGTGCCAGCAGCCCGACCGGGGCTAACTATGGCTACACCTTC

clone size: .
J gene: TRBJ1-2
D gene: .
V gene: TRBV7-9
CDR3 protein: CASSLAGNYGYTF
CDR3 DNA: TGTGCCAGCAGCTTAGCAGGGAACTATGGCTACACCTTC

clone size: .
J gene: TRBJ2-3
D gene: .
V gene: TRBV5-6
CDR3 protein: CASSLGVAYSTDTQYF
CDR3 DNA: TGTGCCAGCAGCTTGGGGGTAGCCTATAGCACAGATACGCAGTATTTT

clone size: once
J gene: TRBJ2-1
D gene: TRBD1
V gene: TRBV7-9
CDR3 protein: CASSSPPGQGTNEQFF
CDR3 DNA: TGTGCCAGCAGCTCACCTCCGGGACAGGGGACAAATGAGCAGTTCTTC

clone size: once
J gene: TRBJ2-3
D gene: .
V gene: TRBV7-2
CDR3 protein: CASSLAYGDTQYF
CDR3 DNA: TGTGCCAGCAGCTTAGCGTATGGAGATACGCAGTATTTT

clone size: .
J gene: TRBJ2-6
D gene: TRBD1
V gene: TRBV18
CDR3 protein: CASSTGTGGTGANVLTF
CDR3 DNA: TGTGCCAGCTCTACCGGGACAGGGGGGACTGGGGCCAACGTCCTGACTTTC

clone size: .
J gene: TRBJ2-1
D gene: TRBD2
V gene: TRBV18
CDR3 protein: CASSLSTSGVSYNEQFF
CDR3 DNA: TGTGCCAGCTCACTATCCACTAGCGGGGTATCCTACAATGAGCAGTTCTTC